In its sample, the clone carrying this T cell receptor beta chain was seen a few times. Its specificity is not known. Germline V gene data show CDR1 as MNHNS and CDR2 as SASEGT. Between the trimmed V and J ends, which lost 8 bases and 8 bases, there was a span of 19 bases. This CDR3 is 14 amino acids long. MiXCR was run by TCRdb on the reads, yielding one entry per CDR3 protein. Of fewer than 350,000 distinct CDR3 sequences listed, approximately 32% are singletons. The data originate from a study of T cell repertoires in cytomegalovirus infection. About the research overall: HLA-B-restricted CMV epitopes that are well studied were used alongside recently identified HLA-C-restricted ones. It was the public TCR beta signatures that indicated both CMV infection and matching HLA type. The study, taken as a whole, reports: HLA-C-restricted TCR beta clonotypes specific for CMV led the ex vivo response.

This chain uses TRBV6-1 with TRBJ2-1, with TRBD1 as a possible D gene (6 bases). The specimen was cultured PBMCs, collected from culture after CMV antigen stimulation. The sequence derives from a human donor in good health (CMV status not recorded). Some clones in this sample may be carry-over from other donors' samples. The CDR3 DNA reads as TGTGCCAGCCACCGGGACAACTCTTTGGATGAGCAGTTCTTC. Residues: CASHRDNSLDEQFF.